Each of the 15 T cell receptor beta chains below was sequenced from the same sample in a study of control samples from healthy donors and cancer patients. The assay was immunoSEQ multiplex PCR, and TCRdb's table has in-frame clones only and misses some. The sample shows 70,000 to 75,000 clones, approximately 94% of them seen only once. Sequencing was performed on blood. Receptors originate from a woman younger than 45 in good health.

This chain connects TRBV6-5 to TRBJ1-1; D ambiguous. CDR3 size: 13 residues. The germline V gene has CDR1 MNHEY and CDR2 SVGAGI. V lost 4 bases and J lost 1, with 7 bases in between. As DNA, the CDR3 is TGTGCCAGCAGTTCGCAGGAGAACACTGAAGCTTTCTTT. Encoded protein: CASSSQENTEAFF.

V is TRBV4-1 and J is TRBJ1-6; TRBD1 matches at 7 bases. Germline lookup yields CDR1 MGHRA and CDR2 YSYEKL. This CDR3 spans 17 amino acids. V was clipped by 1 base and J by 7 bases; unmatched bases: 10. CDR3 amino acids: CASSQVGRSGGNSPLHF. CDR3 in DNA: TGCGCCAGCAGCCAAGTTGGTAGGTCAGGGGGAAATTCACCCCTCCACTTT.

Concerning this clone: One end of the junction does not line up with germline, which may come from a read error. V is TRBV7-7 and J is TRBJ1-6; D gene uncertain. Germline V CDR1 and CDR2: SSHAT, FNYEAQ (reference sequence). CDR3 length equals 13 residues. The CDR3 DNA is TGTGCTAGCAGCGTAGATTATAATTCACCCCTCCACTTT. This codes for CASSVDYNSPLHF.

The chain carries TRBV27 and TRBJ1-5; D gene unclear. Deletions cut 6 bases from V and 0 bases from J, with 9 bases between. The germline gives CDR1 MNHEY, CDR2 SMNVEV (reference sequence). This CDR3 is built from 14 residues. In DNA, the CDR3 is TGTGCCAGCAGGGCAACTTATAGCAATCAGCCCCAGCATTTT. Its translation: CASRATYSNQPQHF.

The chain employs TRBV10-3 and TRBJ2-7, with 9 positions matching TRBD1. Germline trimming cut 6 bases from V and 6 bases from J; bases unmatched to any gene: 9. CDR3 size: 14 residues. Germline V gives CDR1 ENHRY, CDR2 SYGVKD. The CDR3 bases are TGTGCCATCAGGCCGGGACAGGGTGGTGGCGAGCAGTACGTC. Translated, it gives CAIRPGQGGGEQYV.

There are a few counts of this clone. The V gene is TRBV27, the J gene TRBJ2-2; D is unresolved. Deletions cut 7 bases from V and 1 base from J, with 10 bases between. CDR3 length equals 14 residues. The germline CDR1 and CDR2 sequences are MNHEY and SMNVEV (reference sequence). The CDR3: CASTDLMNTGELFF. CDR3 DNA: TGTGCCAGCACCGACCTTATGAACACCGGGGAGCTGTTTTTT.

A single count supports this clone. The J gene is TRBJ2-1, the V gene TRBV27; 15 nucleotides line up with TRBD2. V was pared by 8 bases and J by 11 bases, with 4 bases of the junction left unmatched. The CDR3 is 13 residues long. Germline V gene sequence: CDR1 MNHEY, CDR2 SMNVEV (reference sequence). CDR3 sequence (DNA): TGTGCCAGCTCGGGACTAGCGGGGGGTCAGCAGTTCTTC. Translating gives CASSGLAGGQQFF.

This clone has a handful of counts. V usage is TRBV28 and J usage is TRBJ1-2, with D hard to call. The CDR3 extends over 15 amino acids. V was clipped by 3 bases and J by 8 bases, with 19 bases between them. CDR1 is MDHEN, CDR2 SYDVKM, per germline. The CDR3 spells CASSLGIETALGYTF. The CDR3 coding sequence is TGTGCCAGCAGTTTGGGGATCGAGACGGCTTTAGGCTACACCTTC.

The CDR3 DNA follows: TGCGCCAGCAGCCCCCGGGACAGGGGCTATGGCTACACCTTC. Residues: CASSPRDRGYGYTF. The chain combines TRBV5-1 with TRBJ1-2; TRBD1 matches at 10 bases. V lost 4 bases to trimming and J lost 4 bases; unmatched junction nucleotides: 4. The CDR3 length is 14 residues. CDR1 and CDR2 from the germline V gene are SGHRS and YFSETQ.

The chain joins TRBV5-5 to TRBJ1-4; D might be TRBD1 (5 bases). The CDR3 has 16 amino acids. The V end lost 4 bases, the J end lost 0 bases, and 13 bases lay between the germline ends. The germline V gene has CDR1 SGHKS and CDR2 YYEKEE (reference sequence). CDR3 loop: CASSGGRLPTNEKLFF. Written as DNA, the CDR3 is TGTGCCAGCAGCGGGGGACGTCTCCCAACTAATGAAAAACTGTTTTTT.

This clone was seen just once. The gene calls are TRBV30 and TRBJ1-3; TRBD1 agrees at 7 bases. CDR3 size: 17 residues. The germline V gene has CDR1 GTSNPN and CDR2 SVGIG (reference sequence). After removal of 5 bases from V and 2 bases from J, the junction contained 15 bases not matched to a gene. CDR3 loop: CAWAGGEGQYTGNTIYF. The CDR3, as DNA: TGTGCCTGGGCAGGGGGAGAGGGGCAGTACACTGGAAACACCATATATTTT. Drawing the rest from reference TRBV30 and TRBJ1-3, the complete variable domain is SQTIHQWPATLVQPVGSPLSLECTVEGTSNPNLYWYRQAAGRGLQLLFYSVGIGQISSEVPQNLSASRPQDRQFILSSKKLLLSDSGFYLCAWAGGEGQYTGNTIYFGEGSWLTVV.

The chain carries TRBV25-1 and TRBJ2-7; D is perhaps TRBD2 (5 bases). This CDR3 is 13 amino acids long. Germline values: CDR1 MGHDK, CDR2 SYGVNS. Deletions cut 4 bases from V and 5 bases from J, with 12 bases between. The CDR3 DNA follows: TGTGCCAGCAGTGCCAATTACGGGGACGAGCAGTACTTC. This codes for CASSANYGDEQYF.

The CDR3 region is CASSESNPYEAFF. The CDR3 DNA reads TGTGCCAGCAGTGAGTCAAACCCTTATGAAGCTTTCTTT. The chain joins TRBV2 to TRBJ1-1; no definite D call. The CDR3 extends over 13 amino acids. The germline V gene encodes CDR1 SNHLY and CDR2 FYNNEI. V was clipped by 3 bases and J by 7 bases, with 12 bases between them. The entire variable domain, with the rest obtained from reference TRBV2 and TRBJ1-1, is as follows: EPEVTQTPSHQVTQMGQEVILRCVPISNHLYFYWYRQILGQKVEFLVSFYNNEISEKSEIFDDQFSVERPDGSNFTLKIRSTKLEDSAMYFCASSESNPYEAFFGQGTRLTVV.

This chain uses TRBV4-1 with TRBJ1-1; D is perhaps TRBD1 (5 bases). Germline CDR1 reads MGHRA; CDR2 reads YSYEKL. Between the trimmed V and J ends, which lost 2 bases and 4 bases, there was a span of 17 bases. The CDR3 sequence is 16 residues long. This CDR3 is CASSQFTLGTSTEAFF. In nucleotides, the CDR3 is TGCGCCAGCAGCCAATTTACACTAGGGACCTCCACTGAAGCTTTCTTT.

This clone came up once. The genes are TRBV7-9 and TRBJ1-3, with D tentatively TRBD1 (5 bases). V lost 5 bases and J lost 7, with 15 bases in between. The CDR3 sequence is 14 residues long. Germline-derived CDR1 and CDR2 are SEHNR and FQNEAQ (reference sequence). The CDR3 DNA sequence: TGTGCCAGCAGCCCACGGGACGCAGGGAACACCATATATTTT. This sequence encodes CASSPRDAGNTIYF.